These 17 T cell receptor beta chains were sequenced from one sample in a study of blood T cell repertoires in COVID-19. Sequencing was performed with immunoSEQ multiplex PCR; in TCRdb, only in-frame clones are kept and a portion is missing. This sample has 200,000 to 250,000 clones, with under 90% found just once. Sequencing used peripheral blood. These receptors came from a woman older than 75 with acute or convalescent COVID-19.

This clone has a single count. The V and J genes are TRBV7-3 and TRBJ2-3; no reliable D call. CDR3 length: 15 residues. Per the germline V gene, CDR1 is SGHTA and CDR2 is FQGTGA. V was cut by 8 bases and J by 0 bases, with 15 bases left in between. DNA for the CDR3: TGTGCCAGCGGCTACTCGCCGACTAGCACAGATACGCAGTATTTT. Translated, it gives CASGYSPTSTDTQYF.

The chain carries TRBV2 and TRBJ2-3, with TRBD2 matching over 14 bases. V was clipped by 1 base and J by 3 bases; unmatched bases: 0. The germline V gene encodes CDR1 SNHLY and CDR2 FYNNEI. This CDR3 has 16 residues. Here the CDR3 reads CASSEGLAGGTDTQYF. The CDR3 DNA is TGTGCCAGCAGTGAAGGACTAGCGGGGGGGACAGATACGCAGTATTTT. Using reference TRBV2 and TRBJ2-3 for the parts outside the CDR3, the full variable domain is EPEVTQTPSHQVTQMGQEVILRCVPISNHLYFYWYRQILGQKVEFLVSFYNNEISEKSEIFDDQFSVERPDGSNFTLKIRSTKLEDSAMYFCASSEGLAGGTDTQYFGPGTRLTVL.

This clone came up a few times. V is TRBV28 and J is TRBJ1-5, with D possibly TRBD1 on 6 matching bases. The CDR3 loop spans 15 amino acids. Looked up from germline, CDR1 is MDHEN and CDR2 is SYDVKM. V dropped 3 bases and J dropped 1 base, with 10 bases sitting between them. The CDR3 DNA sequence: TGTGCCAGCAGTTTCCGGGGGGGCAGCAATCAGCCCCAGCATTTT. Translating it yields CASSFRGGSNQPQHF.

The V and J genes are TRBV2 and TRBJ2-3; tentative D call: TRBD1 (6 bases). CDR1 and CDR2 (germline): SNHLY, FYNNEI. The CDR3 has 15 amino acids. V was trimmed by 4 bases and J by 2 bases, leaving 13 bases between them. CDR3 sequence reads: CASSVGGTHTDTQYF. The CDR3 nucleotides read TGTGCCAGCAGTGTAGGGGGAACGCACACAGATACGCAGTATTTT. Full variable domain (outside the CDR3, taken from reference TRBV2 and TRBJ2-3): EPEVTQTPSHQVTQMGQEVILRCVPISNHLYFYWYRQILGQKVEFLVSFYNNEISEKSEIFDDQFSVERPDGSNFTLKIRSTKLEDSAMYFCASSVGGTHTDTQYFGPGTRLTVL.

The chain carries TRBV27 and TRBJ1-2, with a possible D match to TRBD1 (6 bases). Trimming took 0 bases from V and 3 from J, leaving 8 bases between them. CDR1 and CDR2 from the germline V gene are MNHEY and SMNVEV (reference sequence). The CDR3 has 14 amino acids. The CDR3 region is CASSLSGADYGYTF. CDR3 nucleotide sequence: TGTGCCAGCAGTTTATCGGGGGCGGACTATGGCTACACCTTC.

A few counts support this clone. This chain connects TRBV2 to TRBJ1-4; a possible D gene is TRBD1 (6 bases). V lost 6 bases and J lost 2, with 10 bases in between. The V gene's germline CDR1 is SNHLY and CDR2 FYNNEI. The CDR3 extends over 14 amino acids. CDR3 sequence: CASRQGLTNEKLFF. As DNA, the CDR3 is TGTGCCAGCAGACAGGGTTTGACTAATGAAAAACTGTTTTTT.

The chain couples TRBV11-3 to TRBJ1-6, with D possibly TRBD1 on 6 matching bases. Germline loops: CDR1 SGHNT, CDR2 YENEEA. Trimming took off 5 bases at V and 7 bases at J, with 15 bases between the two ends. The CDR3 has 15 residues. The CDR3 DNA follows: TGTGCCAGCAGCCCGAGAGGACAGATGAATTCACCCCTCCACTTT. Protein: CASSPRGQMNSPLHF.

The chain links TRBV19 to TRBJ1-6; D remains ambiguous. CDR1 is LNHDA, CDR2 SQIVND, per germline (reference sequence). Trimming removed 7 bases at V and 0 bases at J, with 13 bases between. The CDR3 is 16 residues long. DNA for the CDR3: TGTGCCAGTAACATCATCGGGAGCTCCTATAATTCACCCCTCCACTTT. It yields the protein CASNIIGSSYNSPLHF.

This rearrangement joins TRBV11-2 to TRBJ2-2, with a possible D match to TRBD2 (6 bases). CDR3 length: 16 residues. The V gene's germline CDR1 is SGHAT and CDR2 FQNNGV. V was shortened by 1 base and J by 0 bases, with 9 bases between the two germline ends. The CDR3 region is CASSLAGGTNTGELFF. The CDR3 bases are TGTGCCAGCAGCTTAGCTGGAGGGACGAACACCGGGGAGCTGTTTTTT.

There are a few counts of this clone. This specimen includes other DNA sequences encoding the same CDR3. The chain carries TRBV12-3 or TRBV12-4 and TRBJ1-1; D is ambiguous. Trimming stripped 1 base from V and 1 base from J, with 4 bases between. This CDR3 comprises 13 residues. The CDR3 here is CASSLGENTEAFF. CDR3 sequence (DNA): TGTGCCAGCAGTTTAGGAGAGAACACTGAAGCTTTCTTT.

The rearrangement links TRBV28 to TRBJ2-3; D gene unclear. Trimming cost V 3 bases and J 4 bases, with 8 bases left between them. The CDR3 is 13 amino acids. Germline V gene sequence: CDR1 MDHEN, CDR2 SYDVKM. The CDR3: CASSFLRSDTQYF. CDR3 nucleotides: TGTGCCAGCAGTTTTTTGAGGTCAGATACGCAGTATTTT.

The V and J genes are TRBV7-2 and TRBJ1-5; maybe TRBD1 (6 bases). Germline values: CDR1 SGHTA, CDR2 FQGNSA. Trimming cost V 3 bases and J 7 bases, with 16 bases left between them. This CDR3 is 15 amino acids long. The CDR3, as DNA: TGTGCCAGCAGCTTGGGGGCGGGGGGTAAACAGCCCCAGCATTTT. Translation: CASSLGAGGKQPQHF.

This clone came up once. The V and J genes are TRBV5-1 and TRBJ2-5, with 11 bases identical to TRBD2. The CDR3 length is 15 residues. CDR1 and CDR2 (germline): SGHRS, YFSETQ. J gave up 4 bases and V 4 bases, and 6 bases lay outside the gene matches. The CDR3: CASSRMGLAAETQYF. CDR3 DNA: TGCGCCAGCAGCCGAATGGGACTAGCGGCAGAGACCCAGTACTTC.

This chain uses TRBV12-3 or TRBV12-4 with TRBJ1-6; D is perhaps TRBD1 (5 bases). CDR3 size: 13 residues. V was clipped by 5 bases and J by 14 bases, with 16 bases between them. The CDR3 loop reads CASSGDRGRALHF. CDR3 nucleotide sequence: TGTGCCAGCAGTGGGGACCGGGGGAGAGCCCTCCACTTT.

The V and J genes are TRBV5-1 and TRBJ2-2, with D unclear. The length of the CDR3 is 16 residues. CDR1 and CDR2 (germline): SGHRS, YFSETQ. With 2 bases removed from V and 0 bases from J, the gap between germline ends came to 11 bases. The CDR3 loop reads CASSLIRSANTGELFF. In DNA form, the CDR3 reads TGCGCCAGCAGCTTAATTCGAAGCGCGAACACCGGGGAGCTGTTTTTT.

V and J are TRBV4-2 and TRBJ1-2; D remains unclear. V gave up 2 bases and J gave up 4 bases, with 14 bases separating them. Per the germline V gene, CDR1 is LGHNA and CDR2 is YNFKEQ. The CDR3 totals 15 residues. CDR3 loop: CASSQQASESYGYTF. CDR3 nucleotides: TGTGCCAGCAGCCAACAAGCTAGTGAATCCTATGGCTACACCTTC.

The rearrangement joins TRBV27 to TRBJ1-4; the D gene is possibly TRBD1 (5 bases). The ends were cut back, 0 bases at V and 5 bases at J, with 10 bases in the middle. The CDR3 has 15 residues. Germline V gene data show CDR1 as MNHEY and CDR2 as SMNVEV (reference sequence). The CDR3 reads CASSLSTGGNEKLFF. The CDR3 nucleotides are TGTGCCAGCAGTTTATCCACAGGTGGAAATGAAAAACTGTTTTTT.